This T cell receptor (beta chain) was identified in a study of blood T cells in healthy people across ages. With 1 base clipped from V and 6 bases from J, the junction kept 5 bases outside the gene matches. Germline CDR1 KGHSH, CDR2 LQKENI. The CDR3 is made up of 15 amino acids. With a J-beta primer mix and a sample-barcoded 5' primer, a second PCR ran 7 to 11 cycles. TCRdb re-called the 5' RACE reads through MiXCR, storing one row per CDR3 protein. This sample has hundreds of thousands of distinct CDR3 sequences, with roughly 26% found just once. The gene calls are TRBV18 and TRBJ2-1, with 8 bases aligning to TRBD2. The material sequenced was blood. This clonotype was obtained from a woman in her 70s in good health. The CDR3 DNA sequence: TGTGCCAGCTCACCACTTACTAGCGGCTTCAATGAGCAGTTCTTC. Its protein is CASSPLTSGFNEQFF.